This is a list of T cell receptor beta chains from one sample in a study of cytomegalovirus exposure and HLA in healthy donors. The assay was immunoSEQ multiplex PCR, and TCRdb's table has in-frame clones only and misses some. Found here are more than 150,000 clones, over 75% of them singletons; the top ten hold 1%. The sample was PBMCs. The receptors originated from a woman aged 45 to 65 in good health and CMV-seropositive. CDR3s include the opening cysteine and the closing phenylalanine or tryptophan. The D gene is left open where the match is weak. Not every row has a clone size; where given, it reads once, few, many or a size class.

TRBJ2-1 15 TRBV6-6 . . TGTGCCAGCAGACCGCATATCCTGGGAGCCAATGAGCAGTTCTTC CASRPHILGANEQFF
TRBJ2-1 15 TRBV21-1 . . TGTGCCAGCAGCACGCGGTGGGGCCCCTACAATGAGCAGTTCTTC CASSTRWGPYNEQFF
TRBJ2-3 17 TRBV2 . . TGTGCCAGCAGTGAGAGACTCCAGCGAGGCCCCACAGATACGCAGTATTTT CASSERLQRGPTDTQYF
TRBJ2-7 18 TRBV10-2 TRBD2 . TGCGCCAGCAGTGAGTCGCCGCTACGGCTAGCGGGGGTATACGAGCAGTACTTC CASSESPLRLAGVYEQYF
TRBJ1-2 14 TRBV7-2 . . TGTGCCAGCGGTCGAAGATCGCAGTATCGTGGCTACACCTTC CASGRRSQYRGYTF
TRBJ2-7 15 TRBV7-6 TRBD2 . TGTGCCAGCAGCAAGAGACTAGCGGCCTCCTACGAGCAGTACTTC CASSKRLAASYEQYF
TRBJ1-3 14 TRBV15 . . TGTGCCACCAGCAGAGGAGGGCCGGAGGACACCATATATTTT CATSRGGPEDTIYF
TRBJ2-3 15 TRBV2 . . TGTGCCAGCAGTGAAACGCCGAGGCCCACAGATACGCAGTATTTT CASSETPRPTDTQYF
TRBJ2-4 14 TRBV4-2 TRBD2 . TGTGCCAGCAGCCAAGATCAGGGAGGGTACATTCAGTACTTC CASSQDQGGYIQYF
TRBJ2-1 15 TRBV28 TRBD2 . TGTGCCAGCAGTTTAAGTCTAGCGGCCAACAATGAGCAGTTCTTC CASSLSLAANNEQFF
TRBJ1-3 14 TRBV9 . . TGTGCCAGCAGCGCAAGAGCGGCTGGAAACACCATATATTTT CASSARAAGNTIYF
TRBJ1-5 13 TRBV30 TRBD1 once TGTGCCTGGGGTGGACAGGGCAATCAGCCCCAGCATTTT CAWGGQGNQPQHF
TRBJ1-3 14 TRBV5-6 . . TGTGCCAGCAGGCTTGGGGCTGGCGGAAACACCATATATTTT CASRLGAGGNTIYF
TRBJ1-3 15 TRBV4-3 TRBD1 few TGCGCCAGCTCCACGACAGGGGGCTTTGGAAACACCATATATTTT CASSTTGGFGNTIYF
TRBJ1-2 13 TRBV5-5 . . TGTGCCAGCAGCTTGCGACAGAACTATGGCTACACCTTC CASSLRQNYGYTF
TRBJ2-6 16 TRBV7-2 . . TGTGCCAGCAGCCGGTGGACTGGCTCTGGGGCCAACGTCCTGACTTTC CASSRWTGSGANVLTF
TRBJ2-5 15 TRBV4-2 TRBD1 . TGTGCCAGCAGCCAAGGGCAGGGGGCAGGAGAGACCCAGTACTTC CASSQGQGAGETQYF
TRBJ1-1 13 TRBV7-9 . . TGTGCCAGCAGCTTAGCAGGGGGGGTGGAAGCTTTCTTT CASSLAGGVEAFF
TRBJ1-1 14 TRBV7-2 TRBD1 . TGTGCCAGCAGCTCAGGGGGCAAGAACACTGAAGCTTTCTTT CASSSGGKNTEAFF